The 25 T cell receptor beta chains below come from one sample, sequenced in a study of T cells in Graves' hyperthyroidism and ophthalmopathy. Amplified TCR beta CDR3 regions derived from RNA transcripts. During a first-round RT-PCR of the TCR CDR3, the HTBI primer set was used. TCRdb re-called the multiplex PCR reads through MiXCR, storing one row per CDR3 protein. This table has fewer than 750,000 distinct CDR3 sequences, 13% to 15% appearing once. Sequencing was done on a sample of blood. The receptor set was obtained from a woman aged 45-59 years with Graves' ophthalmopathy.

Many counts were recorded for this clonotype. The V call is TRBV20-1, the J call TRBJ2-1; D could derive from TRBD1 or TRBD2 (5 bases each). The CDR3 spans 14 residues. Trimming removed 1 base at V and 3 bases at J, with 10 bases between. Germline V gives CDR1 DFQATT, CDR2 SNEGSKA (reference sequence). CDR3 loop: CSARARGDYNEQFF. CDR3 nucleotides: TGCAGTGCTAGAGCGAGGGGCGACTACAATGAGCAGTTCTTC.

Concerning this clonotype: At one of its ends the junction is not consistent with the germline gene, which may arise from a read error. The rearrangement links TRBV29-1 to TRBJ1-1; 9 bases match TRBD1. Germline CDR1 and CDR2: SQVTM and ANQGSEA. The CDR3 has 12 amino acids. The CDR3 nucleotides are TGCAGCGTTGGACAGGGGGGCACTGGAGCTTTCTTT. Its protein product is CSVGQGGTGAFF.

This clonotype was recorded at least ten times. A much larger clone differs by one base, so this may be a read error. V usage is TRBV20-1 and J usage is TRBJ2-3; D remains ambiguous. Trimming stripped 0 bases from V and 0 bases from J, with 16 bases between. The CDR3 extends over 17 amino acids. CDR1 is DFQATT and CDR2 is SNEGSKA in the germline V gene (reference sequence). The CDR3 nucleotides read TGCAGTGCTAGAGAAAGCGAGGCCCTCCCTAGCACAGATACGCAGTATTTT. As protein: CSARESEALPSTDTQYF.

The chain uses TRBV20-1 and TRBJ1-5; TRBD1 matches 9 bases. Germline trimming cut 1 base from V and 6 bases from J; bases unmatched to any gene: 16. The CDR3 is 18 residues long. The germline gives CDR1 DFQATT, CDR2 SNEGSKA (reference sequence). This CDR3 is CSARVRGQGSGRSQPQHF. The CDR3 DNA reads TGCAGTGCTAGAGTTAGGGGACAGGGTTCGGGCAGAAGTCAGCCCCAGCATTTT.

This clonotype was detected many times. The chain uses TRBV20-1 and TRBJ2-3; a weak D match, TRBD2 (6 bases). Trimming cost V 1 base and J 1 base, with 9 bases left between them. This CDR3 region has 14 residues. The germline CDR1 and CDR2 sequences are DFQATT and SNEGSKA (reference sequence). The CDR3 nucleotides are TGCAGTGCTAGAGGGCGGGAACGCACAGATACGCAGTATTTT. Amino acids: CSARGRERTDTQYF.

This clonotype was counted ten times or more. The chain is built from TRBV11-2 and TRBJ2-4; D gene unclear. The V gene's germline CDR1 is SGHAT and CDR2 FQNNGV. Trimming took 2 bases from V and 3 from J, leaving 8 bases between them. CDR3 size: 14 residues. As DNA, the CDR3 is TGTGCCAGCAGCTTATGGGCCAGCAAAAACATTCAGTACTTC. This codes for CASSLWASKNIQYF.

This clonotype was seen at least ten times. The gene calls are TRBV6-2 or TRBV6-3 and TRBJ2-1; the D is unclear. The germline V gene has CDR1 MNHEY and CDR2 SVGEGT. Trimming shortened V by 5 bases and J by 6 bases, and 20 bases separated the two germline ends. The CDR3 totals 16 residues. The CDR3, as DNA: TGTGCCAGCAGTCGTCGGACCGGCAGGTCGGGCAATGAGCAGTTCTTC. Its translation: CASSRRTGRSGNEQFF.

About this clonotype: A much larger clone differs from this one at a single base, so this may be a read error. The chain is built from TRBV15 and TRBJ2-1; 11 bases line up with TRBD2. The trim removed 0 bases at V and 12 bases at J, leaving 10 bases unmatched. Germline CDR1 LNHNV, CDR2 YYDKDF (reference sequence). The CDR3 has 16 residues. CDR3 residues: CATSRDLAGGWDVQFF. The CDR3, as DNA: TGTGCCACCAGCAGAGATCTAGCGGGAGGTTGGGATGTGCAGTTCTTC.

This clonotype was recorded many times. The rearrangement joins TRBV7-2 to TRBJ2-1, with D tentatively TRBD1 (8 bases). Germline V gene sequence: CDR1 SGHTA, CDR2 FQGNSA. V gave up 3 bases and J gave up 7 bases, with 13 bases separating them. CDR3 size: 14 residues. CDR3 loop: CASSFTGGANEQFF. CDR3 coding DNA: TGTGCCAGCAGCTTTACAGGGGGGGCGAATGAGCAGTTCTTC.

This clonotype was seen repeatedly, ten times or more. The chain couples TRBV20-1 to TRBJ2-1; 11 nucleotides line up with TRBD2. J was trimmed by 6 bases and V by 3 bases; bases with no gene match: 16. Looked up from germline, CDR1 is DFQATT and CDR2 is SNEGSKA (reference sequence). The CDR3 extends over 18 amino acids. CDR3 in amino acids: CSARARVTSGIGFNEQFF. The CDR3 DNA reads TGCAGTGCTAGGGCAAGGGTGACTAGCGGGATAGGATTCAATGAGCAGTTCTTC.

This clonotype has ten or more counts. The chain has TRBV28 and TRBJ2-1, with 10 bases that match TRBD1. With 8 bases clipped from V and 7 bases from J, the junction kept 8 bases outside the gene matches. Germline CDR1 MDHEN, CDR2 SYDVKM. This CDR3 has 14 residues. CDR3 region: CASGGQGKNNEQFF. The CDR3 DNA sequence: TGTGCCAGCGGGGGACAGGGGAAAAATAATGAGCAGTTCTTC.

This clonotype was recorded at least ten times. This chain connects TRBV12-3 or TRBV12-4 to TRBJ2-7; D possibly corresponds to TRBD1 (6 bases). The CDR3 is 15 amino acids. V shed 4 bases and J shed 3 bases, with 16 bases lying between them. The CDR3 loop is CASSSTRGFGYEQYF. DNA for the CDR3: TGTGCCAGCAGTTCCACCAGGGGTTTCGGCTACGAGCAGTACTTC.

This clonotype showed up just a few times. The chain couples TRBV4-2 to TRBJ2-7; 7 positions agree with TRBD2. The junction had 3 bases not matched to a gene; V was cut back by 2 bases and J by 5 bases. The length of the CDR3 is 13 residues. Germline CDR1 and CDR2: LGHNA and YNFKEQ. CDR3 sequence reads: CASSQPGGDEQYF. The CDR3 nucleotides read TGTGCCAGCAGCCAACCGGGAGGTGACGAGCAGTACTTC.

The CDR3 coding sequence is TGTGCCAGCAGTTGGACTCCACAGGGGCCGAACTTCGCCTATGGCTACACCTTC. The encoded protein is CASSWTPQGPNFAYGYTF. The gene calls are TRBV6-1 and TRBJ1-2, with TRBD1 identical over 7 bases. The CDR3 extends over 18 amino acids. Trimming took 5 bases from V and 4 from J; bases not matched to a gene: 19. Germline CDR1 MNHNS, CDR2 SASEGT.

This clonotype has a count of ten or more. The chain carries TRBV12-5 and TRBJ2-2; D uncertain. Germline loops: CDR1 LGHNT, CDR2 FRNRAP. V was cut by 2 bases and J by 1 base, with 5 bases left in between. CDR3 size: 14 residues. The CDR3 loop is CASGLLLNTGELFF. CDR3 in DNA: TGTGCTAGTGGTTTGCTCCTGAACACCGGGGAGCTGTTTTTT.

This clonotype came up a few times. J is TRBJ2-3 and V is TRBV4-3, with no clear D. The CDR3 is 16 amino acids. Looked up from germline, CDR1 is LGHNA and CDR2 is YSLEER. V lost 4 bases and J lost 0, with 14 bases in between. CDR3 sequence: CASSPSGGPSTDTQYF. DNA for the CDR3: TGCGCCAGCAGCCCCTCTGGCGGCCCGAGCACAGATACGCAGTATTTT.

This clonotype showed up many times. The chain has TRBV15 and TRBJ2-1; the match to TRBD1 covers 7 bases. From germline, CDR1 is LNHNV and CDR2 YYDKDF (reference sequence). The CDR3 covers 15 residues. V shed 5 bases, J shed 0 bases, and the junction held 4 bases outside the gene matches. CDR3: CATSFRQGSYNEQFF. CDR3 coding DNA: TGTGCCACCAGCTTCCGACAGGGCTCCTACAATGAGCAGTTCTTC. The whole variable domain, filled in from reference TRBV15 and TRBJ2-1, reads DAMVIQNPRYQVTQFGKPVTLSCSQTLNHNVMYWYQQKSSQAPKLLFHYYDKDFNNEADTPDNFQSRRPNTSFCFLDIRSPGLGDTAMYLCATSFRQGSYNEQFFGPGTRLTVL.

Worth noting for this clonotype: This may arise from a read error, as a much more abundant clone is one base away. The CDR3, as DNA: TGTGCCTCCATACTGGGAGCCGAGCAGTACTTC. It translates to CASILGAEQYF. The chain combines TRBV13 with TRBJ2-7, with D possibly matching TRBD2 (5 bases). The CDR3 extends over 11 amino acids. Germline loops: CDR1 PRHDT, CDR2 FYEKMQ (reference sequence). Trimming cost V 11 bases and J 6 bases, with 14 bases left between them.

J is TRBJ2-6 and V is TRBV24-1; D uncertain. The germline V gene has CDR1 KGHDR and CDR2 SFDVKD. This CDR3 contains 16 residues. The V end lost 5 bases, the J end lost 0 bases, and 10 bases lay between the germline ends. The CDR3 here is CATSGQAGSGANVLTF. The CDR3 bases are TGTGCCACCAGTGGGCAGGCTGGCTCTGGGGCCAACGTCCTGACTTTC.

This clonotype was seen many times. The rearrangement uses TRBV7-9 and TRBJ2-7; 7 bases align to TRBD1. Germline lookup yields CDR1 SEHNR and CDR2 FQNEAQ (reference sequence). The J segment lost 5 bases and the V segment lost 4 bases, leaving 8 bases of the junction unmatched. CDR3 size: 14 residues. This chain's CDR3 is CASSYRQGGHEQYF. The CDR3 DNA sequence: TGTGCCAGCAGCTACCGACAGGGTGGACACGAGCAGTACTTC.

This clonotype was picked up many times. The rearrangement links TRBV28 to TRBJ2-7, with D unresolved. Trimming removed 0 bases from V and 0 bases from J, with 9 bases in between. The germline gives CDR1 MDHEN, CDR2 SYDVKM. The CDR3 totals 15 residues. CDR3 DNA sequence: TGTGCCAGCAGTTTATGGGACCGTCTCTCCTACGAGCAGTACTTC. Translating it yields CASSLWDRLSYEQYF. The full variable domain, rest sourced from reference TRBV28 and TRBJ2-7, is DVKVTQSSRYLVKRTGEKVFLECVQDMDHENMFWYRQDPGLGLRLIYFSYDVKMKEKGDIPEGYSVSREKKERFSLILESASTNQTSMYLCASSLWDRLSYEQYFGPGTRLTVT.

J is TRBJ2-2 and V is TRBV6-1; TRBD2 might be the D (6 bases). CDR1 is MNHNS and CDR2 is SASEGT in the germline V gene. V was cut by 1 base and J by 2 bases, with 23 bases left in between. The CDR3 contains 20 residues. The chain's CDR3 is CASSEVGRGSASINTGELFF. The CDR3 region has the DNA TGTGCCAGCAGTGAAGTGGGTCGGGGGTCCGCATCTATTAACACCGGGGAGCTGTTTTTT.

This clonotype has a count of ten or more. This chain uses TRBV28 with TRBJ2-7, with 7 nucleotides matching TRBD1. The V gene's germline CDR1 is MDHEN and CDR2 SYDVKM. This CDR3 has 13 residues. The junction had 6 bases not matched to a gene; V was cut back by 5 bases and J by 5 bases. The CDR3 spells CASSRDRVDEQYF. The DNA for the CDR3 is TGTGCCAGCAGTCGTGACAGGGTAGACGAGCAGTACTTC.

This chain uses TRBV4-3 with TRBJ2-1; 10 nucleotides line up with TRBD2. Germline CDR1 LGHNA, CDR2 YSLEER. The J segment lost 0 bases and the V segment lost 3 bases, leaving 5 bases of the junction unmatched. The CDR3 runs 17 residues. Here the CDR3 reads CASSQDSSGSSYNEQFF. The CDR3 DNA sequence: TGCGCCAGCAGCCAGGACTCTAGCGGGAGCTCCTACAATGAGCAGTTCTTC.

This clonotype was detected ten times or more. V usage is TRBV5-1 and J usage is TRBJ2-2; the D is unclear. The germline V gene encodes CDR1 SGHRS and CDR2 YFSETQ. The V and J ends lost 6 bases and 0 bases respectively, with 6 bases between them. The CDR3 has 13 amino acids. The CDR3 here is CASKDANTGELFF. The CDR3 DNA sequence: TGCGCCAGCAAGGACGCGAACACCGGGGAGCTGTTTTTT.